This record looks at one T cell receptor (beta chain) sequence and its context. Its specificity is unknown. This entry comes from a study of monozygotic twins with inflammatory bowel disease. TCRdb derives one entry per CDR3 protein from the 5' RACE reads, leaving out DNA. Its table lists around 100,000 distinct CDR3 sequences. General observations from the study: The data offered no way to tell different T cell subtypes apart.

This TCR was sampled from a human donor with ulcerative colitis or Crohn's disease, or a healthy co-twin of an affected twin (not recorded which). The sample taken for sequencing was blood.

CDR3 in amino acids: CASSPRTGFDTGELFF. V usage is TRBV14 and J usage is TRBJ2-2; there is no DNA to check the TCRdb D call of TRBD1. This CDR3 has 16 residues. Germline-derived CDR1 and CDR2 are SGHDN and FVKESK. Full variable domain (outside the CDR3, taken from reference TRBV14 and TRBJ2-2): EAGVTQFPSHSVIEKGQTVTLRCDPISGHDNLYWYRRVMGKEIKFLLHFVKESKQDESGMPNNRFLAERTGGTYSTLKVQPAELEDSGVYFCASSPRTGFDTGELFFGEGSRLTVL.